Sequencing of this T cell receptor beta chain was carried out in a study of T-cell reconstitution after alpha-beta-depleted transplantation in children. Using unique molecular identifiers, the investigators prepared the TCRbeta library. Via MiXCR, TCRdb re-called the PCR reads, giving one row per CDR3 protein. The data contain fewer than 550,000 distinct CDR3 sequences, about 10% of them seen just once; the ten biggest clones take up approximately 2%. The CDR3 covers 18 residues. Trimming removed 8 bases from V and 3 bases from J; junction bases left unmatched: 16. Germline V gene data show CDR1 as MNHNS and CDR2 as SASEGT. This clonotype was counted at least ten times.

This specimen consisted of PBMCs, obtained before TCRalphabeta/CD19-depleted stem cell transplant. The V gene is TRBV6-1, the J gene TRBJ1-6; 7 bases fit TRBD1. This clonotype originated in a child aged 2-9 years with inherited bone marrow failure, due to receive a stem cell transplant. This CDR3 reads CASALNRAGGNYNSPLHF. The CDR3 DNA reads as TGTGCCAGCGCCTTGAATCGGGCAGGGGGTAACTATAATTCACCCCTCCACTTT.